These 31 T cell receptor beta chains share one sample of origin, sequenced in a study of cytomegalovirus exposure and HLA in healthy donors. Use of 60 Vbeta and 13 Jbeta primers characterized the PCR. Some clones are missing from TCRdb's copy, which holds only in-frame ones; the method was immunoSEQ multiplex PCR. The sample holds 90,000 to 150,000 clones, more than 65% seen once. The sequencing input was PBMCs. Receptor source: a man in his forties or fifties in good health and CMV-seropositive.

The chain employs TRBV6-1 and TRBJ2-7, with TRBD1 identical over 7 bases. CDR1 and CDR2 from the germline V gene are MNHNS and SASEGT. The trim removed 6 bases at V and 1 base at J, leaving 6 bases unmatched. The CDR3 runs to 14 residues. CDR3 in amino acids: CASSPGQVSYEQYF. The CDR3 DNA sequence: TGTGCCAGCAGCCCTGGACAGGTATCCTACGAGCAGTACTTC.

The rearrangement joins TRBV2 to TRBJ1-1; D gene ambiguous. The V end was cut by 8 bases, the J end by 3 bases, with 16 bases between. CDR3 length: 14 residues. The germline gives CDR1 SNHLY, CDR2 FYNNEI. This chain's CDR3 is CASGAAFRYTEAFF. The CDR3 DNA reads TGTGCCAGCGGCGCCGCATTCAGGTACACTGAAGCTTTCTTT.

This chain connects TRBV4-3 to TRBJ2-7; 8 positions agree with TRBD2. Trimming at V came to 0 bases and at J to 4 bases, leaving 5 bases not matched to a gene. CDR1 is LGHNA, CDR2 YSLEER, per germline. The CDR3 totals 15 residues. The CDR3 DNA reads TGCGCCAGCAGCCAAGAAGGCCTAGCGGGTTACGAGCAGTACTTC. It codes for CASSQEGLAGYEQYF.

V and J are TRBV7-8 and TRBJ2-3; weak D call: TRBD2 (6 bases). CDR1 and CDR2 (germline): SGHVS, FQNEAQ. Trimming removed 10 bases from V and 2 bases from J, with 25 bases in between. This CDR3 spans 17 amino acids. The CDR3 reads CANAGMRDGFITDTQYF. The DNA for the CDR3 is TGTGCCAACGCAGGGATGCGGGACGGGTTTATCACAGATACGCAGTATTTT.

This chain links TRBV6-6 with TRBJ1-3; the D gene is possibly TRBD1 (5 bases). The germline gives CDR1 MNHNY, CDR2 SVGAGI (reference sequence). The CDR3 covers 15 residues. V was trimmed by 6 bases and J by 1 base, leaving 13 bases between them. The CDR3 region is CASRTVGGSGNTIYF. The CDR3 DNA sequence: TGTGCCAGCAGAACGGTTGGGGGGTCTGGAAACACCATATATTTT.

This clone came up a few times. The chain has TRBV28 and TRBJ2-7, with 10 bases fitting TRBD1. The V gene's germline CDR1 is MDHEN and CDR2 SYDVKM. The CDR3 spans 15 residues. Losses at the gene ends were 7 bases for V and 4 bases for J; bases not matched to a gene: 10. DNA for the CDR3: TGTGCCAGCATCGGGATGGGGACAGGGGCATACGAGCAGTACTTC. Its protein is CASIGMGTGAYEQYF. Full variable domain (outside the CDR3, taken from reference TRBV28 and TRBJ2-7): DVKVTQSSRYLVKRTGEKVFLECVQDMDHENMFWYRQDPGLGLRLIYFSYDVKMKEKGDIPEGYSVSREKKERFSLILESASTNQTSMYLCASIGMGTGAYEQYFGPGTRLTVT.

V usage is TRBV7-6 and J usage is TRBJ2-3; perhaps TRBD2 as D (5 bases). The CDR3 is 16 residues long. Between the trimmed V and J ends, which lost 4 bases and 1 base, there was a span of 15 bases. Germline assignment: CDR1 SGHVS and CDR2 FNYEAQ. This CDR3 is CASSSRAPSGTDTQYF. The CDR3 nucleotides are TGTGCCAGCAGCTCGAGGGCCCCGAGTGGCACAGATACGCAGTATTTT.

The V gene is TRBV18, the J gene TRBJ2-3, with 7 bases that match TRBD1. CDR3 length equals 15 residues. The germline CDR1 and CDR2 sequences are KGHSH and LQKENI. J was trimmed by 2 bases and V by 3 bases; bases with no gene match: 5. The CDR3 DNA reads TGTGCCAGCTCACCCCGGGACAGAGTCACAGATACGCAGTATTTT. This translates into CASSPRDRVTDTQYF.

This clone came up a few times. This chain links TRBV7-2 with TRBJ2-1, with 11 bases matching TRBD2. Trimming at V came to 1 base and at J to 14 bases, leaving 1 base not matched to a gene. The CDR3 runs to 12 residues. Germline CDR1 and CDR2: SGHTA and FQGNSA. The CDR3 loop reads CASSLGLAGKFF. CDR3 coding DNA: TGTGCCAGCAGCTTAGGACTAGCGGGGAAGTTCTTC.

V usage is TRBV5-4 and J usage is TRBJ1-1, with D uncertain. Trimming removed 1 base from V and 3 bases from J, with 13 bases in between. Germline lookup yields CDR1 SGHNT and CDR2 YYREEE (reference sequence). The CDR3 sequence is 15 residues long. CDR3 amino acids: CASSLNPISDTEAFF. The CDR3 DNA is TGTGCCAGCAGCTTGAACCCTATTAGTGACACTGAAGCTTTCTTT.

The V call is TRBV5-1, the J call TRBJ2-3; the D gene is possibly TRBD2 (7 bases). Trimming left V 5 bases short and J 4 bases short, with 14 bases between. The CDR3 length is 14 residues. From germline, CDR1 is SGHRS and CDR2 YFSETQ. Written as DNA, the CDR3 is TGCGCCAGCAGAAAGGGGGGGGCCGCAGATACGCAGTATTTT. This codes for CASRKGGAADTQYF.

The J gene is TRBJ2-1, the V gene TRBV6-4; 8 positions match TRBD2. Germline CDR1 is MRHNA and CDR2 is SNTAGT. The CDR3 has 15 amino acids. V lost 8 bases, J lost 4 bases, and 10 bases stayed unmatched. The CDR3 region is CASSKDLAGYNEQFF. The CDR3, as DNA: TGTGCCAGCTCCAAGGACTTAGCGGGATACAATGAGCAGTTCTTC.

The chain carries TRBV7-9 and TRBJ2-7; tentative D call: TRBD1 (6 bases). The CDR3 runs 15 residues. The germline V gene encodes CDR1 SEHNR and CDR2 FQNEAQ (reference sequence). V gave up 2 bases and J gave up 1 base, with 12 bases separating them. Here the CDR3 reads CASSLFRGLSYEQYF. The CDR3 DNA reads TGTGCCAGCAGCTTATTCAGGGGTCTGTCCTACGAGCAGTACTTC.

This clone was detected only a few times. This chain links TRBV28 with TRBJ1-4, with TRBD1 matching 9 bases. Germline V gene lookup returns CDR1 MDHEN and CDR2 SYDVKM. The CDR3 length is 17 residues. The junction had 9 bases not matched to a gene; V was cut back by 7 bases and J by 0 bases. CDR3 in amino acids: CASIPGTGYATNEKLFF. The CDR3 nucleotides are TGTGCCAGCATCCCCGGGACAGGGTATGCAACTAATGAAAAACTGTTTTTT.

The chain couples TRBV7-9 to TRBJ1-2; TRBD1 matches 7 bases. Trimming removed 1 base from V and 6 bases from J; junction bases left unmatched: 8. The CDR3 consists of 15 residues. CDR1 and CDR2 (germline): SEHNR, FQNEAQ (reference sequence). The CDR3 region has the DNA TGTGCCAGCAGCTTAGGAATAGCCGGGACAGATGGCTACACCTTC. The encoded protein is CASSLGIAGTDGYTF.

This CDR3 reads CASSKSDPEQFF. CDR3 nucleotides: TGTGCCAGCAGTAAAAGCGATCCTGAGCAGTTCTTC. The J gene is TRBJ2-1, the V gene TRBV6-6; D not certain. CDR1 is MNHNY and CDR2 is SVGAGI in the germline V gene (reference sequence). Deletions cut 5 bases from V and 9 bases from J, with 11 bases between. This CDR3 is 12 amino acids long.

This chain links TRBV7-2 with TRBJ2-5; 10 nucleotides align to TRBD2. The J call may be mistaken, given a closer DNA end match to TRBJ2-7. This CDR3 region has 16 residues. Germline CDR1 SGHTA, CDR2 FQGNSA. DNA for the CDR3: TGTGCCAGCAGCCTGGGGAGCGGGGGGGGTTCCTACGAGCAGTACTTC. It yields the protein CASSLGSGGGSYEQYF.

This sequence joins TRBV6-1 and TRBJ2-7; D perhaps matches TRBD1 (6 bases). The CDR3 runs 14 residues. V was clipped by 6 bases and J by 0 bases, with 12 bases between them. Germline CDR1 is MNHNS and CDR2 is SASEGT. CDR3 loop: CASRLKGDSYEQYF. The CDR3 DNA sequence: TGTGCCAGCAGACTAAAGGGGGACTCCTACGAGCAGTACTTC.

The genes are TRBV7-9 and TRBJ2-5, with 12 positions matching TRBD1. Germline V gene data show CDR1 as SEHNR and CDR2 as FQNEAQ (reference sequence). This CDR3 has 16 amino acids. Trimming removed 5 bases from V and 5 bases from J; junction bases left unmatched: 9. The CDR3 loop reads CASSPLGTGGLETQYF. The CDR3 nucleotides read TGTGCCAGCAGCCCGTTGGGGACAGGGGGCCTGGAGACCCAGTACTTC.

The genes are TRBV12-2 and TRBJ2-7; TRBD1 was called by the table and not checked on the DNA. TRBV12-2 is marked as a pseudogene. The CDR3 length is 15 residues. The CDR3 DNA is TGTGCAAGTCGCCTACATAGACACGGAAACTACGAGCAGTACTTC. Amino acids: CASRLHRHGNYEQYF.

This chain connects TRBV18 to TRBJ2-7; D may be TRBD1 (6 bases). Germline lookup yields CDR1 KGHSH and CDR2 LQKENI. This CDR3 comprises 12 residues. The V and J ends lost 6 bases and 9 bases respectively, with 15 bases between them. As DNA, the CDR3 is TGTGCCAGCTCTCAACAGGGCCGTTGGCAGTACTTC. Translating it yields CASSQQGRWQYF.

This clone was observed a few times. The V call is TRBV7-9, the J call TRBJ2-3, with 11 bases that match TRBD2. The ends lost 1 base at V and 4 bases at J; junction bases unmatched: 13. Germline CDR1 reads SEHNR; CDR2 reads FQNEAQ (reference sequence). This CDR3 is 19 amino acids long. CDR3 sequence: CASSLELGSSGGSPDTQYF. CDR3 nucleotides: TGTGCCAGCAGCTTAGAACTGGGGTCTAGCGGGGGGTCCCCAGATACGCAGTATTTT.

This clone was observed once. One end of the junction does not line up with germline, which may come from a read error. CDR3 loop: CASSRDSSNEQYF. The DNA for the CDR3 is TGTGCCAGCAGCCGGGACTCCTCCAACGAGCAGTACTTC. The rearrangement uses TRBV7-8 and TRBJ2-7; D is perhaps TRBD2 (6 bases). This CDR3 has 13 residues. CDR1 SGHVS and CDR2 FQNEAQ come from the germline V gene.

This clone is a singleton in its sample. The rearrangement joins TRBV27 to TRBJ2-7; D is unresolved. V was clipped by 2 bases and J by 0 bases, with 8 bases between them. Germline CDR1 MNHEY, CDR2 SMNVEV (reference sequence). The CDR3 sequence is 14 residues long. CDR3 in DNA: TGTGCCAGCAGTTTACTACCGGGCTCCTACGAGCAGTACTTC. This codes for CASSLLPGSYEQYF.

The chain uses TRBV4-3 and TRBJ2-1; 10 bases agree with TRBD2. In germline, CDR1 is LGHNA, CDR2 YSLEER. J was trimmed by 6 bases and V by 0 bases; bases with no gene match: 8. This CDR3 has 17 amino acids. The CDR3 sequence is CASSQDSSGGVSNEQFF. CDR3 DNA sequence: TGCGCCAGCAGCCAAGATTCTAGCGGGGGAGTCTCCAATGAGCAGTTCTTC.

The chain carries TRBV7-6 and TRBJ1-1; no firm D call. The germline CDR1 and CDR2 sequences are SGHVS and FNYEAQ. The V end lost 3 bases, the J end lost 3 bases, and 8 bases lay between the germline ends. The CDR3 totals 13 residues. CDR3 loop: CASSFRPDTEAFF. The CDR3 DNA reads TGTGCCAGCAGCTTCCGTCCTGACACTGAAGCTTTCTTT.

Comments on this clone: At one end the junction does not follow the germline gene, possibly because of a read error. J is TRBJ2-7 and V is TRBV7-9; D unclear. CDR1 is SEHNR and CDR2 is FQNEAQ in the germline V gene (reference sequence). The CDR3 runs 12 residues. For the CDR3, the DNA is TGTTCCAGCAGCTTAGATTCATACGAGCAGTACTTC. Protein: CSSSLDSYEQYF.

J is TRBJ2-5 and V is TRBV7-2; 10 bases are shared with TRBD2. Judging by the DNA end, TRBJ2-7 fits better; the J call may be wrong. The CDR3 covers 15 residues. The germline V gene encodes CDR1 SGHTA and CDR2 FQGNSA. CDR3 sequence (DNA): TGTGCCAGCAGCCTGAGACCTAGCGGGGGTTACGAGCAGTACTTC. As protein: CASSLRPSGGYEQYF.

The chain carries TRBV28 and TRBJ1-5; TRBD1 matches at 7 bases. Germline V gene lookup returns CDR1 MDHEN and CDR2 SYDVKM. This CDR3 spans 15 amino acids. The V gene end was trimmed by 6 bases and the J gene end by 0 bases; junction bases not matched to a gene: 5. In DNA, the CDR3 is TGTGCCAGCAGCCGGACAGGACTTAGCAATCAGCCCCAGCATTTT. This encodes CASSRTGLSNQPQHF. The variable domain in full, with the rest retrieved from reference TRBV28 and TRBJ1-5, is DVKVTQSSRYLVKRTGEKVFLECVQDMDHENMFWYRQDPGLGLRLIYFSYDVKMKEKGDIPEGYSVSREKKERFSLILESASTNQTSMYLCASSRTGLSNQPQHFGDGTRLSIL.

The chain combines TRBV5-6 with TRBJ2-4; D is perhaps TRBD1 (6 bases). With 0 bases removed from V and 12 bases from J, the gap between germline ends came to 16 bases. The CDR3 has 14 residues. Germline V lookup: CDR1 SGHDT, CDR2 YYEEEE. The CDR3 region has the DNA TGTGCCAGCAGCTTGGCCAGGAATTTGGACAGTCAGTACTTC. Translation gives CASSLARNLDSQYF. The entire variable domain, with the rest obtained from reference TRBV5-6 and TRBJ2-4, is as follows: DAGVTQSPTHLIKTRGQQVTLRCSPKSGHDTVSWYQQALGQGPQFIFQYYEEEERQRGNFPDRFSGHQFPNYSSELNVNALLLGDSALYLCASSLARNLDSQYFGAGTRLSVL.

The V gene is TRBV5-1, the J gene TRBJ2-1, with 10 bases that match TRBD1. The ends lost 2 bases at V and 9 bases at J; junction bases unmatched: 2. The CDR3 has 13 residues. Per germline, CDR1 SGHRS and CDR2 YFSETQ. CDR3: CASSFGDRGEQFF. In DNA, the CDR3 is TGCGCCAGCAGCTTTGGGGACAGGGGTGAGCAGTTCTTC.